The clone carrying this T cell receptor (beta chain) occurred once. This specimen belongs to a study of blood T cell repertoires in COVID-19. Turning to the study itself: The samples span acute and convalescent COVID-19 from the United States, Italy and Spain.

Germline CDR1 reads MNHEY; CDR2 reads SVGAGI. The V end lost 5 bases, the J end lost 3 bases, and 16 bases lay between the germline ends. The CDR3 spans 15 residues. Assay used: immunoSEQ multiplex PCR; TCRdb lists only in-frame clones, some missing. This table has approximately 140,000 clones, more than 80% appearing once. The source of this sequence is a woman aged 80 or over in a cohort sampled during active or convalescent COVID-19. Sequenced material: peripheral blood. The V call is TRBV6-5, the J call TRBJ1-2; D is perhaps TRBD1 (6 bases). The CDR3 is CASSLPGGRDYGYTF. DNA of the CDR3: TGTGCCAGCAGTCTCCCCGGGGGGCGAGACTATGGCTACACCTTC.